The clone carrying this T cell receptor (beta chain) has more than one count but fewer than ten. V shed 4 bases and J 4 bases; nucleotides not matched to a gene: 8. The germline CDR1 and CDR2 sequences are SGHNT and YYREEE (reference sequence). The CDR3 loop spans 15 amino acids. The sample belongs to a study of blood T cell repertoires in COVID-19. Profiling relied on immunoSEQ multiplex PCR, and the TCRdb table lists in-frame clones only, not all of them. The top ten hold 13% of the sample, which has 60,000 or so clones, around 90% seen once. The chain links TRBV5-4 to TRBJ2-1; 7 bases line up with TRBD2. What was sequenced was peripheral blood. The TCR sequence derives from a man in his sixties with active COVID-19. In DNA, the CDR3 is TGTGCCAGCAGCGTGGGCGGGGGAACTTACAATGAGCAGTTCTTC. Encoded protein: CASSVGGGTYNEQFF.